This TCR beta chain was found in a study of blood T cell repertoires in COVID-19. About the research overall: The samples span acute and convalescent COVID-19 from the United States, Italy and Spain. PBMCs, B-cell-depleted T cells, or T cells provided the cDNA or gDNA that made up the material.

CDR1 is SGHRS and CDR2 is YFSETQ in the germline V gene. This CDR3 is built from 15 residues. The V and J ends lost 1 base and 4 bases respectively, with 12 bases between them. Original processing notes: Nucleated cell number was recorded as an estimate derived from reference gene primer amplification. Profiled with immunoSEQ multiplex PCR; TCRdb holds only in-frame clones, not every one. The V and J calls and clone size come from that table; D and trimming were worked out from the DNA. Of 200,000 to 300,000 clones listed, 75% to 90% were seen once; the top ten hold nearly 2%. Sequencing was performed on peripheral blood. The source is a man aged 25-40 years with active or convalescent COVID-19. The rearrangement links TRBV5-1 to TRBJ2-1, with a tentative D call TRBD2 (6 bases). CDR3 DNA sequence: TGCGCCAGCAGCTTGATGCGGGGAACGTACAATGAGCAGTTCTTC. Translated, it gives CASSLMRGTYNEQFF.